A selection of T cell receptor beta chains follows, all from one sample in a study of T cell changes during pregnancy in multiple sclerosis. Generated by immunoSEQ multiplex PCR, the TCRdb table keeps only in-frame clones and is missing some. The table has roughly 46,000 clones, about 94% seen once. The sample in question was CD8+ T cells from peripheral blood mononuclear cells, obtained after pregnancy. All receptors derive from a female donor with multiple sclerosis, enrolled in a pregnancy study. CDR3s include the opening cysteine and the closing phenylalanine or tryptophan. The D gene is left open where the match is weak.

cdr3_nt cdr3_aa d_call j_call v_call
TGTGCCAGCACCAACAGGGATAGCAATCAGCCCCAGCATTTT CASTNRDSNQPQHF - TRBJ1-5 TRBV6-6
TGCAGCGTCATACAGGGGGCGCCCACTGAAGCTTTCTTT CSVIQGAPTEAFF TRBD1 TRBJ1-1 TRBV29-1
TGTGCCAGCAGCCTCGGCGCGGGAGAGACCCAGTACTTC CASSLGAGETQYF - TRBJ2-5 TRBV7-3
TGTGCCAGCCAGACAGGTCAATACGAGCAGTACTTC CASQTGQYEQYF - TRBJ2-7 TRBV2
TGCGCCAGCAGCCCAGGGATTACCAGCTCCTATAATTCACCCCTCCACTTT CASSPGITSSYNSPLHF - TRBJ1-6 TRBV4-1
TGTGCCAGCAGTTACCCTCCTGGAGGGGACTCTGAAGCTTTCTTT CASSYPPGGDSEAFF - TRBJ1-1 TRBV6-5
TGTGCCAGCAGCCTCCCCCAAGACAGATGGAGCACAGATACGCAGTATTTT CASSLPQDRWSTDTQYF - TRBJ2-3 TRBV5-4
TGTGCCAGCAGTTACGGGGTTTGGGGGCAGGTGTACTTC CASSYGVWGQVYF - TRBJ2-5 TRBV6-5
TGCGCCAGCGCCGCGGCAGGGCTGAACACTGAAGCTTTCTTT CASAAAGLNTEAFF - TRBJ1-1 TRBV4-1
TGCAGCGTTCCAGGGTTTTCCTACACTGAAGCTTTCTTT CSVPGFSYTEAFF - TRBJ1-1 TRBV29-1
TGCGCCAGCAGCGGGACAGGGGGCACTGAAGCTTTCTTT CASSGTGGTEAFF TRBD1 TRBJ1-1 TRBV5-1
TGTGCCAGCAGCTTTAGGGACAGAATCTACGAGCAGTACTTC CASSFRDRIYEQYF TRBD1 TRBJ2-7 TRBV7-2
TGCGCCAGCAGCCAAGATACCCTGGCGGACATGAACACTGAAGCTTTCTTT CASSQDTLADMNTEAFF - TRBJ1-1 TRBV4-1